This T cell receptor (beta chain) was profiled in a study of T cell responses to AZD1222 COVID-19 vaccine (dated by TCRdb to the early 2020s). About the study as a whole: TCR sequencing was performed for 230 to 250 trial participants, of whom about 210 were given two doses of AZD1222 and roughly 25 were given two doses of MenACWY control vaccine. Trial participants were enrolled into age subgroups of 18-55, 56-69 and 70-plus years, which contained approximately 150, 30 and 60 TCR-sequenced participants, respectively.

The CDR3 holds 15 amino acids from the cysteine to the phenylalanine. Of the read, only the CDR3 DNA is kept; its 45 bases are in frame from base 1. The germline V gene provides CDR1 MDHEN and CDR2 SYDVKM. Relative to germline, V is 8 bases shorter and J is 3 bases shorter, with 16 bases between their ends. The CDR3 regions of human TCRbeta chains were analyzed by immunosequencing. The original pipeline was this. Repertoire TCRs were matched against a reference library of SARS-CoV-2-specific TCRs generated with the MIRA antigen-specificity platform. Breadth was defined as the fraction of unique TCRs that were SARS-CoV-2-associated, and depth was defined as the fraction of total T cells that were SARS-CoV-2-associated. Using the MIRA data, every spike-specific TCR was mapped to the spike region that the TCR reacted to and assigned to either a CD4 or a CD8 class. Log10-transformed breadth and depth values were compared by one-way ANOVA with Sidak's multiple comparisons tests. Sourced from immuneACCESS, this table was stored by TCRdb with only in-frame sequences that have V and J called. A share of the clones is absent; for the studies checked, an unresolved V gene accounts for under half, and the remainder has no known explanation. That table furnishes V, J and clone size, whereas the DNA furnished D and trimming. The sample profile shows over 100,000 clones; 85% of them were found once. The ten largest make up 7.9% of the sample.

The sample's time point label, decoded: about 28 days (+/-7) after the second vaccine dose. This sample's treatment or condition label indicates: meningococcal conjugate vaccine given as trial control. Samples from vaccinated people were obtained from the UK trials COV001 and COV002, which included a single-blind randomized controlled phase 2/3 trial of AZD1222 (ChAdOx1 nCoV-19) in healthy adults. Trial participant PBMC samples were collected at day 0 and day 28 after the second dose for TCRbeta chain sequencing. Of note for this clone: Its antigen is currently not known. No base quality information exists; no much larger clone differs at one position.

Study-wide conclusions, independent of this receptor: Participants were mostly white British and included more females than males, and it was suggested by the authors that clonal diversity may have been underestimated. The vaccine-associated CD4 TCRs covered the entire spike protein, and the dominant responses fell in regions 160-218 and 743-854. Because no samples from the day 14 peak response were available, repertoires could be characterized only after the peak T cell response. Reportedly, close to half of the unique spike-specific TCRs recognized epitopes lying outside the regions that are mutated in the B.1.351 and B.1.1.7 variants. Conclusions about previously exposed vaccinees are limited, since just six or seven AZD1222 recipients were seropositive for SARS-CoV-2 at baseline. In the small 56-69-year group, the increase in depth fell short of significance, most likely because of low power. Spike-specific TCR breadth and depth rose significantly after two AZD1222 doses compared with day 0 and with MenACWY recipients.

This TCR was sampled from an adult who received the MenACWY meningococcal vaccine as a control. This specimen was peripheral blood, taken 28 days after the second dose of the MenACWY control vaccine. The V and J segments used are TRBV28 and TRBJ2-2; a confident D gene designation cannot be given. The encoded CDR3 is CASGMGWGYTGELFF. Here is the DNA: TGTGCCAGCGGGATGGGGTGGGGATACACCGGGGAGCTGTTTTTT.